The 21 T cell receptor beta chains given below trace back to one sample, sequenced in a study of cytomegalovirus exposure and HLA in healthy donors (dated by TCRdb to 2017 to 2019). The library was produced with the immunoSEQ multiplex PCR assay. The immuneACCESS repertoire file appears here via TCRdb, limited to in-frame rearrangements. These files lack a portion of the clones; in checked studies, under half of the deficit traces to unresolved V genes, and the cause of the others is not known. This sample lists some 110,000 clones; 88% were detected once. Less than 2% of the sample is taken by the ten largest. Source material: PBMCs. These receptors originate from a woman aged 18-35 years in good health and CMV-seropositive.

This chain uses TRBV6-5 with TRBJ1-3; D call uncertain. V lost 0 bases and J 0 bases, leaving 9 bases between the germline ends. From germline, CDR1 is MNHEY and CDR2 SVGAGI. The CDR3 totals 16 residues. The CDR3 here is CASSYSWQYSGNTIYF. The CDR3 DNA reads TGTGCCAGCAGTTACTCGTGGCAGTACTCTGGAAACACCATATATTTT.

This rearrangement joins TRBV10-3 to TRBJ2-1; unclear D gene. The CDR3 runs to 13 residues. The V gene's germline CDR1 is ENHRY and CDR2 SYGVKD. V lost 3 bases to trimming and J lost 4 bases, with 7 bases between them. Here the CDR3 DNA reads TGTGCCATCAGTGACTACAGTTACAATGAGCAGTTCTTC. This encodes CAISDYSYNEQFF.

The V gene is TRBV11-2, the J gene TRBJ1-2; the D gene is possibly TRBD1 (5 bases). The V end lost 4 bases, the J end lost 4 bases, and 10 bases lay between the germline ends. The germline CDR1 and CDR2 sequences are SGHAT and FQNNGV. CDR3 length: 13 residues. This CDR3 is CASSSDRFYGYTF. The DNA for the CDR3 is TGTGCCAGCAGCTCCGACAGATTCTATGGCTACACCTTC.

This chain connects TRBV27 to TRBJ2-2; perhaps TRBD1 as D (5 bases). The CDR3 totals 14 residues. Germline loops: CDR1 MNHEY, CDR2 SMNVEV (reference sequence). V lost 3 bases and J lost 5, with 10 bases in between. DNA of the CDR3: TGTGCCAGCAGTTTCATCCCAGGGACCGGGGAGCTGTTTTTT. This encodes CASSFIPGTGELFF.

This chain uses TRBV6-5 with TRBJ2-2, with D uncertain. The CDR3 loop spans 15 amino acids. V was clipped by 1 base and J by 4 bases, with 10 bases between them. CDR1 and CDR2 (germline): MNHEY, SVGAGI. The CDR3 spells CASSYLSQITGELFF. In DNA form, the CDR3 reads TGTGCCAGCAGTTACTTGTCGCAGATCACCGGGGAGCTGTTTTTT.

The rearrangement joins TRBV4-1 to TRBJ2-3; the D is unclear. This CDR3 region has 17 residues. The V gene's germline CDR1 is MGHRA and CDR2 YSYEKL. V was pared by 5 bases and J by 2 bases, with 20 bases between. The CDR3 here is CASSTPPRAPFTDTQYF. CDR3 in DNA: TGCGCCAGCAGCACCCCGCCCCGAGCACCATTCACAGATACGCAGTATTTT.

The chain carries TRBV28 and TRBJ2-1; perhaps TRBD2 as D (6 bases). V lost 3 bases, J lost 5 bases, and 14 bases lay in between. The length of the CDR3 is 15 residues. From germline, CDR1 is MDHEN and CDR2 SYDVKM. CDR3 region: CASSFPLEGNNEQFF. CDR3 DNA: TGTGCCAGCAGTTTCCCCCTGGAGGGCAACAATGAGCAGTTCTTC.

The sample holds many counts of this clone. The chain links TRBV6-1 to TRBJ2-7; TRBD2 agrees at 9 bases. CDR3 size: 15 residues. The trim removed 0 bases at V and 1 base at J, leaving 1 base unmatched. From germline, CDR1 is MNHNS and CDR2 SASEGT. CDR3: CASSEAAGGSYEQYV. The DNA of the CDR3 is TGTGCCAGCAGTGAAGCGGCGGGGGGGTCCTACGAGCAGTACGTC.

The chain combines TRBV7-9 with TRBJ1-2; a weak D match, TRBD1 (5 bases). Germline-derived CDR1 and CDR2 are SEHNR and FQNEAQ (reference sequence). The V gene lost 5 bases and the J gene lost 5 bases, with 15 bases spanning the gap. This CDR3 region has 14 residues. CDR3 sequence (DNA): TGTGCCAGCAGCACGACAGCGGGAGGGTATGGCTACACCTTC. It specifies CASSTTAGGYGYTF.

The CDR3 spells CASSPPSGSYNEQFF. The CDR3 coding sequence is TGCGCCAGCAGCCCTCCGTCGGGATCCTACAATGAGCAGTTCTTC. The gene calls are TRBV4-1 and TRBJ2-1; weak D call: TRBD2 (5 bases). This CDR3 is built from 15 residues. V lost 4 bases and J lost 1, with 11 bases in between. CDR1 and CDR2 from the germline V gene are MGHRA and YSYEKL.

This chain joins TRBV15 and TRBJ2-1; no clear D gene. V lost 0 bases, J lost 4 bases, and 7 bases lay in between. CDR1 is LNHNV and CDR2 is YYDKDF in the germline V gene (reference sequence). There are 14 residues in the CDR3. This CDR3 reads CATSRDTLYNEQFF. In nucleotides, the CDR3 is TGTGCCACCAGCAGAGATACTCTATACAATGAGCAGTTCTTC. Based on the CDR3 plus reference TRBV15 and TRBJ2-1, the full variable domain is DAMVIQNPRYQVTQFGKPVTLSCSQTLNHNVMYWYQQKSSQAPKLLFHYYDKDFNNEADTPDNFQSRRPNTSFCFLDIRSPGLGDTAMYLCATSRDTLYNEQFFGPGTRLTVL.

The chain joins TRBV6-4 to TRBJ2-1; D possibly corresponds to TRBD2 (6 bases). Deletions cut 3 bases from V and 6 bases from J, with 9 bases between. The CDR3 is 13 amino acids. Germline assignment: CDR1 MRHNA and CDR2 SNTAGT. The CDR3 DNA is TGTGCCAGCAGTGAGGGGGGTCTCAATGAGCAGTTCTTC. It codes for CASSEGGLNEQFF.

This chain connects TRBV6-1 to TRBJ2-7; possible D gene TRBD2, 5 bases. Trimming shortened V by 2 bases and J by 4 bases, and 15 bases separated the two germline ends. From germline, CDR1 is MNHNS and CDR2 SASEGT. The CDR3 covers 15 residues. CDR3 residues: CASSERARVSYEQYF. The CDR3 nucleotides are TGTGCCAGCAGTGAAAGGGCGAGGGTGAGTTACGAGCAGTACTTC.

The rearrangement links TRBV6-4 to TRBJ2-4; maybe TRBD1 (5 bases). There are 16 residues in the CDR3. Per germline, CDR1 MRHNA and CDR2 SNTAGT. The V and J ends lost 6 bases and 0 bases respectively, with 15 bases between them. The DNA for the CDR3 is TGTGCCAGCAGGGTGGGGCAGCCCCTAGCCAAAAACATTCAGTACTTC. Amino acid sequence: CASRVGQPLAKNIQYF.

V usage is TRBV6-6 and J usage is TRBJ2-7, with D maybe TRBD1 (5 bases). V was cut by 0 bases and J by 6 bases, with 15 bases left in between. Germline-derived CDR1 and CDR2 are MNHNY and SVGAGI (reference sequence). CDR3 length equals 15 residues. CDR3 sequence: CASSYSYRTLLEQYF. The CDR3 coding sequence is TGTGCCAGCAGTTACTCGTATAGGACACTACTCGAGCAGTACTTC.

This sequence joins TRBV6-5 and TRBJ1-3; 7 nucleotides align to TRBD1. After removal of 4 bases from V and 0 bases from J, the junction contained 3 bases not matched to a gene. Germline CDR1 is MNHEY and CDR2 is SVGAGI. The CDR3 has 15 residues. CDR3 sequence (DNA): TGTGCCAGCAGTTCTCCAGGGGGCTCTGGAAACACCATATATTTT. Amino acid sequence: CASSSPGGSGNTIYF.

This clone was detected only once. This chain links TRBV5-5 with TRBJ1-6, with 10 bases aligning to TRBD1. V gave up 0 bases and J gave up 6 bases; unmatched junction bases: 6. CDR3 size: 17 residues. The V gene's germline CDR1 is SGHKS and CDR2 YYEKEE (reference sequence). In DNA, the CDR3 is TGTGCCAGCAGCTTGGCCCCGGGACAGGGGACTAATTCACCCCTCCACTTT. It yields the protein CASSLAPGQGTNSPLHF.

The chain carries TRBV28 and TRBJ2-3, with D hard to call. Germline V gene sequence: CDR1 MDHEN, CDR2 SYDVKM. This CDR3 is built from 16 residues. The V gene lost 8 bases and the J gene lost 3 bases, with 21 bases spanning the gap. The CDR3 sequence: CASLPGGLRATDTQYF. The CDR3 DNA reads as TGTGCCAGCCTACCGGGTGGCCTCCGCGCTACAGATACGCAGTATTTT.

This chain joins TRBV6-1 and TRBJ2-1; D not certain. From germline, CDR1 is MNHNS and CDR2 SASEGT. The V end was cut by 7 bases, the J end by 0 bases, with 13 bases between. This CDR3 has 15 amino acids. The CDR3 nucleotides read TGTGCCAGCACAGCAGTATGGAGCTCCTACAATGAGCAGTTCTTC. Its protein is CASTAVWSSYNEQFF.

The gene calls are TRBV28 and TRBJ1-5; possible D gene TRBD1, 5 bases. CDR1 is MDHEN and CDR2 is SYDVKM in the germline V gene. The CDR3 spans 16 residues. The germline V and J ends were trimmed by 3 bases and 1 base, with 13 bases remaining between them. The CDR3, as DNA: TGTGCCAGCAGTTTTGGGGGGGTGACGAGCAATCAGCCCCAGCATTTT. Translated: CASSFGGVTSNQPQHF.

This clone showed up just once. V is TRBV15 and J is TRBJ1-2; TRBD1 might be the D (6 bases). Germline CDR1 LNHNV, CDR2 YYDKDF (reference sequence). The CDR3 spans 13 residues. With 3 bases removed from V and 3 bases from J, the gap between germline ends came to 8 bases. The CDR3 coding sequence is TGTGCCACCAGCAGGACAGGAGACTATGGCTACACCTTC. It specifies CATSRTGDYGYTF.